This T cell receptor beta chain is from a study of a mutant IDH1 vaccine in newly diagnosed glioma. Overall study context: Investigators started vaccination 4-6 weeks after radiotherapy alone, or with temozolomide cycles.

Concerning this clone itself: The antigen remains undetermined.

Stated time point: week 11, during vaccination. In every dose of vaccine, 300 ug of mutant IDH1 20-mer peptide was given alongside topical imiquimod. The data were produced by immunoSEQ multiplex PCR, yet TCRdb's version contains in-frame clones alone and is incomplete. The repertoire has 20,000 to 25,000 clones, roughly 90% of them found once; the top ten carry more than 5%. The length of the CDR3 is 16 residues. CDR1 is SGHNT, CDR2 YYREEE, per germline (reference sequence). V lost 6 bases, J lost 0 bases, and 17 bases lay in between. The sample was PBMCs, taken from a glioma patient whose treatment included an IDH1 peptide vaccine. This chain connects TRBV5-4 to TRBJ2-3; D unresolved. The sequence was collected from a woman between 40 and 55 years old with glioma. The CDR3 DNA is TGTGCCAGCACCCCCGGTGGGGAACACAGCACAGATACGCAGTATTTT. Protein sequence: CASTPGGEHSTDTQYF. Variable domain in full (rest from reference TRBV5-4 and TRBJ2-3): ETGVTQSPTHLIKTRGQQVTLRCSSQSGHNTVSWYQQALGQGPQFIFQYYREEENGRGNFPPRFSGLQFPNYSSELNVNALELDDSALYLCASTPGGEHSTDTQYFGPGTRLTVL.